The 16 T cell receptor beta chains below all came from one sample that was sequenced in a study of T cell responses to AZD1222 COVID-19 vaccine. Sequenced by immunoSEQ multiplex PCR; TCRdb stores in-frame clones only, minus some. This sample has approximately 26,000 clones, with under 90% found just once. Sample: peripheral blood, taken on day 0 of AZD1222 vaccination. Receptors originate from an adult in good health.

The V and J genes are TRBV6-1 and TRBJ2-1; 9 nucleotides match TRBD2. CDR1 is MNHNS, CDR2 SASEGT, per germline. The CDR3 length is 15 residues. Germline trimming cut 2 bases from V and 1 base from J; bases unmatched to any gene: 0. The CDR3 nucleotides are TGTGCCAGCAGTGAACTAGCGGGATCCTACAATGAGCAGTTCTTC. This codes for CASSELAGSYNEQFF.

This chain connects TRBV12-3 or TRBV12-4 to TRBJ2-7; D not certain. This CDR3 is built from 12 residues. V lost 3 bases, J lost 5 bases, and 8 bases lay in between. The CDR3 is CASSFHSHEQYF. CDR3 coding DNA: TGTGCCAGCAGTTTTCACAGCCACGAGCAGTACTTC.

Written as DNA, the CDR3 is TGTGCCAGCAGTAGACGGTGGGGTGAAAAACTGTTTTTT. Amino acid sequence: CASSRRWGEKLFF. The chain links TRBV2 to TRBJ1-4; D is unresolved. Looked up from germline, CDR1 is SNHLY and CDR2 is FYNNEI. The CDR3 extends over 13 amino acids. V gave up 5 bases and J gave up 7 bases, with 11 bases separating them.

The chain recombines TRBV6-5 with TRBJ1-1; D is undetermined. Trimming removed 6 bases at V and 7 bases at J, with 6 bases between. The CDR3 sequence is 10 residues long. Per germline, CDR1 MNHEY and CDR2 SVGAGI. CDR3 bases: TGTGCCAGCAGGGGTTTTGAAGCTTTCTTT. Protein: CASRGFEAFF.

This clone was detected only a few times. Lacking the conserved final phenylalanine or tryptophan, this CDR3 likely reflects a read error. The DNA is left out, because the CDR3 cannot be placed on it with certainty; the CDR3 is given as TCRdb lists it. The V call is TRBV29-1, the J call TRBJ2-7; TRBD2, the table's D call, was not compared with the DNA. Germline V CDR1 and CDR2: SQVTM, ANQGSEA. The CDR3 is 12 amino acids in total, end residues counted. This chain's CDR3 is CSVEGTSGVYLY.

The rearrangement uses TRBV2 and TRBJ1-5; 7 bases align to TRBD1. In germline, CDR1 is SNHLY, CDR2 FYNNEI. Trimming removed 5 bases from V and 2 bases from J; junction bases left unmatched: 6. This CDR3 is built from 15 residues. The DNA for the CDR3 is TGTGCCAGCAGTCGGGACAGCCAGGGCAATCAGCCCCAGCATTTT. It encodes CASSRDSQGNQPQHF.

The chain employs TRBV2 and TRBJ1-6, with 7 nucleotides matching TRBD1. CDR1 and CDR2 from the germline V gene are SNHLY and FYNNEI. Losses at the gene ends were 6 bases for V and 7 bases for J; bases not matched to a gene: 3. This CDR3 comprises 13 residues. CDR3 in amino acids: CASRGQSNSPLHF. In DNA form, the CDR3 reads TGTGCCAGCAGGGGACAGTCGAATTCACCCCTCCACTTT.

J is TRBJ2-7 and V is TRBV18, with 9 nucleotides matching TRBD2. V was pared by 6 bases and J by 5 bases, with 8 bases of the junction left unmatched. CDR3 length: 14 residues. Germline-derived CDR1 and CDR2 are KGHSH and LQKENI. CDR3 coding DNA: TGTGCCAGCTCCCCCGGGACTAGCATCCACGAGCAGTACTTC. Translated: CASSPGTSIHEQYF.

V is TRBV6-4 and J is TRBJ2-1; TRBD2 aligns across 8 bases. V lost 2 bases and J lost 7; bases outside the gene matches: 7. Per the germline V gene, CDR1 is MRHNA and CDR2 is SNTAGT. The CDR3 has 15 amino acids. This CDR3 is CASSDEAGGGNEQFF. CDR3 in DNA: TGTGCCAGCAGTGACGAGGCGGGAGGTGGAAATGAGCAGTTCTTC.

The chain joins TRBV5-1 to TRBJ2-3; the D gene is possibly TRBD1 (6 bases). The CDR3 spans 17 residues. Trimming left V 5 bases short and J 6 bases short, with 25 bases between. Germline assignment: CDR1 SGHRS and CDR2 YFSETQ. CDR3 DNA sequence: TGCGCCAGCAGTAGTGGCAAGGATGGTGGGGGCTTCGATACGCAGTATTTT. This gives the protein CASSSGKDGGGFDTQYF.

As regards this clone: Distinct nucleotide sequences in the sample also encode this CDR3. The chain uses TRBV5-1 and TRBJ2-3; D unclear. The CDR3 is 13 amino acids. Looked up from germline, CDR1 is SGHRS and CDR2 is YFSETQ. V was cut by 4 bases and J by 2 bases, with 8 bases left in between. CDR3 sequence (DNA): TGCGCCAGCAGCCTTGGGCCCACAGATACGCAGTATTTT. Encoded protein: CASSLGPTDTQYF.

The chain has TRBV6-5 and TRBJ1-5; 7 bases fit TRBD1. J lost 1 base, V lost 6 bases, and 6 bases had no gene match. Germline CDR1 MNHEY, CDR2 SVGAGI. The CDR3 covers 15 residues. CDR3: CASSRQGTSNQPQHF. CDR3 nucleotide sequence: TGTGCCAGCAGCCGACAGGGAACGAGCAATCAGCCCCAGCATTTT.

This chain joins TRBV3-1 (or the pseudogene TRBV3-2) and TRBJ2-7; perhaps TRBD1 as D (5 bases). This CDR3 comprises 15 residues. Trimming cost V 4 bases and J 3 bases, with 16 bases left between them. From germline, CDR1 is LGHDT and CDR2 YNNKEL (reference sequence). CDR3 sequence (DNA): TGTGCCAGCAGCCTAAGGGCAGGGTTCAGCTACGAGCAGTACTTC. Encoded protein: CASSLRAGFSYEQYF.

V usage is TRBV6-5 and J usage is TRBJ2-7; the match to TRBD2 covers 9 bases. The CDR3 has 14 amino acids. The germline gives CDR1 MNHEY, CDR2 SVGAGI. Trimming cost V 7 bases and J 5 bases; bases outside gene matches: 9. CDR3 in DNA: TGTGCCAGCAAGGAGGCGGGAGGGCTCCACGAGCAGTACTTC. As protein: CASKEAGGLHEQYF.

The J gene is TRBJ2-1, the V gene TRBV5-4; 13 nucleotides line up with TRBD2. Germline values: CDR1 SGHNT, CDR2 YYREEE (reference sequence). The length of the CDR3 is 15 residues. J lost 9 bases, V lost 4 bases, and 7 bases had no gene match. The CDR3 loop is CASSRGLAGDGEQFF. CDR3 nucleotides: TGTGCCAGCAGCCGCGGACTAGCGGGAGACGGTGAGCAGTTCTTC.

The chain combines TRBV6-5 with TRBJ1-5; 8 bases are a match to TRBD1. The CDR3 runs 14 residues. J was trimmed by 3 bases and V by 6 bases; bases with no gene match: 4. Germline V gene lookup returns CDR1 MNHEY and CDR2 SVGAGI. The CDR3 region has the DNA TGTGCCAGCAGCCCGGGACAGGTCAATCAGCCCCAGCATTTT. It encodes CASSPGQVNQPQHF.